This TCR beta chain was profiled in a study of CD8 T cells in ankylosing spondylitis. Regarding the study as a whole: Researchers report that disease-linked clones proved CD8+ and relatively rare in peripheral blood.

TCRdb used MiXCR to reprocess the 5' RACE reads, holding one entry per CDR3 protein. The table has over 150,000 distinct CDR3 sequences, roughly 18% seen once. This clonotype was seen many times. Its cognate antigen is unknown. The CDR3 is 14 residues long. Trimming removed 1 base at V and 4 bases at J, with 7 bases between. The chain joins TRBV12-3 or TRBV12-4 to TRBJ2-2; D is possibly TRBD2 (6 bases). Source material: blood, either unsorted or a sorted T cell fraction (not recorded which). This sequence originates from a male donor aged 10-35 years with ankylosing spondylitis or in good health (not recorded which). CDR3 loop: CASSLVGLTGELFF. The CDR3 bases are TGTGCCAGCAGTTTAGTGGGACTCACCGGGGAGCTGTTTTTT.